This T cell receptor beta chain was recovered during a study of CD8 T cells in ankylosing spondylitis. This clonotype was found many times. This CDR3 has 16 residues. Germline loops: CDR1 DFQATT, CDR2 SNEGSKA (reference sequence). J lost 1 base, V lost 3 bases, and 10 bases had no gene match. TCRdb reprocessed the 5' RACE reads via MiXCR and lists one record per CDR3 protein. The table shows about 69,000 distinct CDR3 sequences, with roughly 5.2% occurring only once. The rearrangement uses TRBV20-1 and TRBJ2-3, with TRBD2 matching over 7 bases. This sequence originates from a male donor with ankylosing spondylitis or in good health (not recorded which). The specimen sequenced was blood, either unsorted or a sorted T cell fraction (not recorded which). This CDR3 reads CSASPSGTGGTDTQYF. In DNA, the CDR3 is TGCAGTGCTAGCCCTAGCGGCACGGGGGGCACAGATACGCAGTATTTT.